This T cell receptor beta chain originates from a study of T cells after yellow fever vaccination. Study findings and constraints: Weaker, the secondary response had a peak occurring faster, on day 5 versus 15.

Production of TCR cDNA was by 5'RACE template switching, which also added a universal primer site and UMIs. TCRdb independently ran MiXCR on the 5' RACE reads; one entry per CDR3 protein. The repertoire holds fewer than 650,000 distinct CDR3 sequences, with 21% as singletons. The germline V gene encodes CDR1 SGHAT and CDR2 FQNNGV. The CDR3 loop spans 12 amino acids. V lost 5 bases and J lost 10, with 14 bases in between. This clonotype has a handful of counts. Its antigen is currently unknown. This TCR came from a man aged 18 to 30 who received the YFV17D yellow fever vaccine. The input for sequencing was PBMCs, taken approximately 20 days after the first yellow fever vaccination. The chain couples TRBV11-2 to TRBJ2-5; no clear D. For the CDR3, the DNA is TGTGCCAGCAGCGTCTCCCGCTTGGTCCAGTACTTC. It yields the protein CASSVSRLVQYF.